The count of the clone carrying this T cell receptor beta chain is one. Its cognate antigen is unknown. The use of a sample-barcoded 5' primer and a J-beta primer mix characterized a second PCR of about 6 to 11 cycles. From the 5' RACE reads, TCRdb called clonotypes with MiXCR, one entry per CDR3 protein. The repertoire includes around 2 million distinct CDR3 sequences, about two fifths of them detected once, and more than 20% sits in the top ten. Donors gave around 10 milliliters of peripheral blood apiece. Trimming removed 4 bases from V and 4 bases from J, with 12 bases in between. This CDR3 comprises 15 residues. Germline V CDR1 and CDR2: KGHDR, SFDVKD. This record comes from a study of blood T cells in healthy people across ages. Whole-study findings and limits: Estimated diversity, derived from one million T cells, was regarded as an underestimate. Greater diversity and more naive CD4+ cells were seen in long-lived donors than in aged donors.

This chain connects TRBV24-1 to TRBJ2-2; a weak D match, TRBD1 (6 bases). Material: blood. The TCR comes from a human donor in good health. The CDR3 nucleotides are TGTGCCACCAGTGAGAGACAGGCGACCACCGGGGAGCTGTTTTTT. Protein sequence: CATSERQATTGELFF.